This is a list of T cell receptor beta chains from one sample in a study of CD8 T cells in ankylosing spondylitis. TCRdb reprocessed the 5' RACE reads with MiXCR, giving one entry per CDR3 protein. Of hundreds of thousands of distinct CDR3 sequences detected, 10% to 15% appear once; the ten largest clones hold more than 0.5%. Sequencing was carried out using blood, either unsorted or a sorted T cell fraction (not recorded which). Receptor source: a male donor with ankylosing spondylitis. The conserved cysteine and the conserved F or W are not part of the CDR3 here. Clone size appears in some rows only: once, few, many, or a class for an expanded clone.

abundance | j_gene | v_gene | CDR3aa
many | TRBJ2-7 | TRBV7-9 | ASSFPEGGGPYEQY
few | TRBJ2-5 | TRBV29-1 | SVPDRTKLQETQY
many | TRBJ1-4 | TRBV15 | ATSRDTYRGGRGKLF
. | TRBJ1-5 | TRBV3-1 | ASSPFGGEDQPQH
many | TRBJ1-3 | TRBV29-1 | SVNGGRAGNTIY
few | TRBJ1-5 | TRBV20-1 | SARDMGRLNQPQH
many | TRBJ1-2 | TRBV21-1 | ASSNSTGNYGYT
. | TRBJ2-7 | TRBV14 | ASSQRTSGASYEQY
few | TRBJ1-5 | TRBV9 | ASSRLRDRDAQPQH
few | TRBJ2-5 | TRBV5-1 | ASGQGVFQETQY
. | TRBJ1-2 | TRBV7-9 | ASSLDPPKTNYGYT
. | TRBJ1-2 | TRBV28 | ASTNRDGYT
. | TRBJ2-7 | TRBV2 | ASSVRSGGFSYEQY
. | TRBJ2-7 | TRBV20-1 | SARDSGEGEQY
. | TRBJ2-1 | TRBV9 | ASSVGRNSYNEQF
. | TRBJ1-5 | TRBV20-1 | SARSDRGTDQPQH
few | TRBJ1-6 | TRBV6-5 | ASSYSRRDNSPLH
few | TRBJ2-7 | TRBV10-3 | AISGIISGGIRRRSYEQY
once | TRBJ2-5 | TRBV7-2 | ASSSDTSGLY
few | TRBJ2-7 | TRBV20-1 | SASQRRSYEQY
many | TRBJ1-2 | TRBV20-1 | SARTAVGYT
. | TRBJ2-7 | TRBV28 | ASRPRGDSTYEQY
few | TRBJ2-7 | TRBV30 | AWSPGGSAYEQY
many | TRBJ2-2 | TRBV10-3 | AISAEALANTGELF
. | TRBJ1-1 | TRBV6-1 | ASSPTGPREAF
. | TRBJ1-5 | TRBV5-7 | ASSLQGSGSNQPQH
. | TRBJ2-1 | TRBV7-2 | ASSLSQSNEQF
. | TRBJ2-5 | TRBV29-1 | SVPAGARLAGQETQY
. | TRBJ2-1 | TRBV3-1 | ASRQGGRNEQF
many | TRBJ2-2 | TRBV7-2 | ASSLASGTGELF
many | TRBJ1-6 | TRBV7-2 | ASSLDRVSSPLH
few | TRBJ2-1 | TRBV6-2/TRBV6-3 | ASSYLSGSLNEQF
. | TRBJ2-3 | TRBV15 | ATSRDYRDTQY
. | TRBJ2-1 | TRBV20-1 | SAQRGSVDEQF
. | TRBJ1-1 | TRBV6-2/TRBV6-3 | ASSYSWPEAF
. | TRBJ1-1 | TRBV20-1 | SAIDRRGATEAF
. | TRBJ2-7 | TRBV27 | ASRGTSSYEQY
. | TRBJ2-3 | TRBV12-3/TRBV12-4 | ASSSGAGAYTDTQY
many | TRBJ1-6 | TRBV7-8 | ASSFPHSPLH
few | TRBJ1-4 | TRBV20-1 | SARSVLGEKLF
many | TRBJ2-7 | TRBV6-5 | ASSSPQDHRRY
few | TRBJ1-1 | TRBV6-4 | ASSDRVTGMNTEAF
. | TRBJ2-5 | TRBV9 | ASSVTPGGTQY
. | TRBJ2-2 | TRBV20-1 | SARDMGQGTGELF
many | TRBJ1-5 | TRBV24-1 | ATSDWGGQPQH
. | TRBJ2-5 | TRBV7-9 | ASSDRVTEETQY
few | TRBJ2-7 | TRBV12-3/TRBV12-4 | ASSLSPLEQY
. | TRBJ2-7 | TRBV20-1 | SARDQRRSAPFDEQY
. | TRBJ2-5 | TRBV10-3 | AISEGLAGFETQY
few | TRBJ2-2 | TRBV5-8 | ASSLGHAPGELF
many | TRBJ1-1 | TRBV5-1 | ASSSTAGNTEAF